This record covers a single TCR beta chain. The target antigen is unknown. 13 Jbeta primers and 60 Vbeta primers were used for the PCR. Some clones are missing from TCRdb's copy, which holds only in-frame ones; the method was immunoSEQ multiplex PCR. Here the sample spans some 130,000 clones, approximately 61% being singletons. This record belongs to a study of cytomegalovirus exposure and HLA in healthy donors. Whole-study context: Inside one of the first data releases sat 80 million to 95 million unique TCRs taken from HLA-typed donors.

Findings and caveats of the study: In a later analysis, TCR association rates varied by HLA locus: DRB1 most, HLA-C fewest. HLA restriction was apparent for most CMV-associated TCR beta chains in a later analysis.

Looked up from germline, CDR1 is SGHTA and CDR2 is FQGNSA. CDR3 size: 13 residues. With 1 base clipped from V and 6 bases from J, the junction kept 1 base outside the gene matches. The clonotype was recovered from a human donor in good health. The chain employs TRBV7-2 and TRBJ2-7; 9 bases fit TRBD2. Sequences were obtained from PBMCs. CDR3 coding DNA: TGTGCCAGCAGCTTAGAACTAGCGGGCGAGCAGTACTTC. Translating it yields CASSLELAGEQYF.